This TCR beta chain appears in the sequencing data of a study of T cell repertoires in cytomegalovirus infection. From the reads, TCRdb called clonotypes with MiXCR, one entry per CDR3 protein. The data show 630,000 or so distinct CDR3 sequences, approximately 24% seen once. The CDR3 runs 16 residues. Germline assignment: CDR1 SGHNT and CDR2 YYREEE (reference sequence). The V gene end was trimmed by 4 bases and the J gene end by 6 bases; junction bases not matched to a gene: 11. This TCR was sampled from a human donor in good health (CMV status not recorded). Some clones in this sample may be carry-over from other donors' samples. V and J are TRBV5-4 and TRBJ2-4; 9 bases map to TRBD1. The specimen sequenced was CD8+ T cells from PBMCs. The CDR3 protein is CASSTGTGSLGNIQYF. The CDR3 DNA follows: TGTGCCAGCAGCACTGGGACAGGGTCCCTGGGAAACATTCAGTACTTC.